This T cell receptor (beta chain) was sequenced for a study of shared clonotypes between healthy human individuals. Study overall: Serving as donors were a couple of women and three men, whose ages spanned 18 to 49.

The input for sorted-subset replicate PCRs was approximately 200 ng DNA, approximately 30,000 T cell genomes. As processed by the authors: Because ImmunoSEQ provided only junction sequences with no quality scores, the filtering differed. The protocol was immunoSEQ multiplex PCR, while the TCRdb copy is restricted to in-frame clones and leaves out a portion. V and J calls and clone size are copied from that table; D and trimming were computed from the DNA. The sample records hundreds of thousands of clones, approximately 96% being singletons. About this clone itself: What it binds is unknown.

Positive CCR7 selection of CD45RO-negative cells yielded the naive CD8 cells, and terminally differentiated effector memory CD45RA+ cells were excluded. The study, taken as a whole, reports: The four-donor shared clonotypes exceeded non-shared clonotypes in generation probability, with non-shared ones scoring lower.

The material sequenced was naive CD8+ T cells sorted from blood. This receptor was identified in a woman aged 25 to 39 in good health.

The CDR3 is CASSLAGLREQYF. DNA for the CDR3: TGTGCCAGCAGCTTAGCGGGGCTACGTGAGCAGTACTTC. The chain joins TRBV7-9 to TRBJ2-7; D may be TRBD1 (5 bases). CDR1 and CDR2 from the germline V gene are SEHNR and FQNEAQ (reference sequence). The CDR3 contains 13 residues. Between the trimmed V and J ends, which lost 0 bases and 7 bases, there was a span of 10 bases.